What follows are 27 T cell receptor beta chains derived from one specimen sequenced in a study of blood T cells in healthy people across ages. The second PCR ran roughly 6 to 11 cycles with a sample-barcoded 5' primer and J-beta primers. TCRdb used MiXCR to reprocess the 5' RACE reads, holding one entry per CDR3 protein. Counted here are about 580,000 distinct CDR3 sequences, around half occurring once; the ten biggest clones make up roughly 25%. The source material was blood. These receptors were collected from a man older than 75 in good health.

The CDR3 coding sequence is TGTGCCATCAGTGAGTCGGCGGCCGGCTACACCTTC. Protein: CAISESAAGYTF. This chain links TRBV10-3 with TRBJ1-2; D gene uncertain. The CDR3 spans 12 residues. Germline loops: CDR1 ENHRY, CDR2 SYGVKD. The V and J ends lost 0 bases and 8 bases respectively, with 7 bases between them.

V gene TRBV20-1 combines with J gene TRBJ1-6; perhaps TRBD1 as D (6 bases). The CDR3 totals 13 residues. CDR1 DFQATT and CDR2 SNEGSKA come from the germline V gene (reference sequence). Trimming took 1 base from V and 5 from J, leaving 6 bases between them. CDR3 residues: CSARAGDNSPLHF. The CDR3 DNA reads TGCAGTGCTAGAGCAGGGGATAATTCACCCCTCCACTTT.

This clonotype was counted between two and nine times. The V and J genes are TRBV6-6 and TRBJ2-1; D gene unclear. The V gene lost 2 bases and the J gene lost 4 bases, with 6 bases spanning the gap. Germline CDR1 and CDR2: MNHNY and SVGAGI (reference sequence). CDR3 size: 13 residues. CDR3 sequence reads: CASSYTAYNEQFF. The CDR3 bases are TGTGCCAGCAGTTACACAGCATACAATGAGCAGTTCTTC.

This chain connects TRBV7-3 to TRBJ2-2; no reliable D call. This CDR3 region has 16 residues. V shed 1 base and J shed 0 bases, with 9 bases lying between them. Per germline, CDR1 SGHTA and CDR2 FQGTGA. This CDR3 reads CASSLIPRSNTGELFF. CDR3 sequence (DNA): TGTGCCAGCAGCTTAATCCCCAGGTCGAACACCGGGGAGCTGTTTTTT.

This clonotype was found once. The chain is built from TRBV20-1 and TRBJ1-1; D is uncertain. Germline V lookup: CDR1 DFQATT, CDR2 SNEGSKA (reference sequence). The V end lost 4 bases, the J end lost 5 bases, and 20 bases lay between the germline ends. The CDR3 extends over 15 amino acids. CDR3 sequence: CSANSALAPGTEAFF. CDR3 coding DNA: TGCAGTGCTAACTCAGCTCTCGCTCCGGGGACTGAAGCTTTCTTT.

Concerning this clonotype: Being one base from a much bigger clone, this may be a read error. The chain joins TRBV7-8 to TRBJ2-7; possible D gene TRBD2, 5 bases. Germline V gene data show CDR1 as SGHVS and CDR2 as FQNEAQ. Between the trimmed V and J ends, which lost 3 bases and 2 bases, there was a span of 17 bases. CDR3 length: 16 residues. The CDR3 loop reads CASSLNPGYLAYEQYF. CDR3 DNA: TGTGCCAGCAGCTTGAACCCGGGGTATCTTGCCTACGAGCAGTACTTC.

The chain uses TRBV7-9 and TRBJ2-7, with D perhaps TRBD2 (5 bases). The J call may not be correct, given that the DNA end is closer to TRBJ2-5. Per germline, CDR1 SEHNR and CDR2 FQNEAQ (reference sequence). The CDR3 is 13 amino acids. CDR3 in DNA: TGTGCCAGCAGCTTAAGCCTAGCTGGGACCCAGTACTTC. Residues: CASSLSLAGTQYF.

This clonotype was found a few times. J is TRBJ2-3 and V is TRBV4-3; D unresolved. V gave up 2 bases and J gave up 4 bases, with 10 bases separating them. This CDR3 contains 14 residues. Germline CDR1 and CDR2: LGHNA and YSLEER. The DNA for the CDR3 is TGCGCCAGCAGCCAAAGAGGCCTGGCAGATACGCAGTATTTT. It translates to CASSQRGLADTQYF.

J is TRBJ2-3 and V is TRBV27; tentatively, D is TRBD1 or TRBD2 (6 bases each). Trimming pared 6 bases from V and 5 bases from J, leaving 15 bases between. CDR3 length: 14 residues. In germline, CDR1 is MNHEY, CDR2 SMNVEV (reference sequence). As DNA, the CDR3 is TGTGCCAGCAGGGACTTGAAGGGGGGAGATACGCAGTATTTT. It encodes CASRDLKGGDTQYF.

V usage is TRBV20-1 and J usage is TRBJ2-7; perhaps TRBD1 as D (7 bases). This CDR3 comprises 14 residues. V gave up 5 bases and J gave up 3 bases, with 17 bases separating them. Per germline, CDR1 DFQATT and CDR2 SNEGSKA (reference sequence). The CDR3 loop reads CSARPAGQYYEQYF. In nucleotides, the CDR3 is TGCAGTGCTCGCCCCGCGGGACAGTACTACGAGCAGTACTTC.

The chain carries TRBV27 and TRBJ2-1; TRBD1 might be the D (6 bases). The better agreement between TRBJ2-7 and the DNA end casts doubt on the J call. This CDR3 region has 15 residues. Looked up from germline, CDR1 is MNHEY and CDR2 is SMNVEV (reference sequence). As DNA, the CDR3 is TGTGCCAGCAGTTTGGGAACGGAAGGGGACAATGAGCAGTACTTC. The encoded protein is CASSLGTEGDNEQYF.

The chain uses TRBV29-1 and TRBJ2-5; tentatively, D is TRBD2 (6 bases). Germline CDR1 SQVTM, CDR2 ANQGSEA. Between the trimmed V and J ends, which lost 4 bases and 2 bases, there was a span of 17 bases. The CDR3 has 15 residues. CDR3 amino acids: CSVGSGGPVQETQYF. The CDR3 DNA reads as TGCAGCGTTGGTAGCGGCGGTCCCGTACAAGAGACCCAGTACTTC.

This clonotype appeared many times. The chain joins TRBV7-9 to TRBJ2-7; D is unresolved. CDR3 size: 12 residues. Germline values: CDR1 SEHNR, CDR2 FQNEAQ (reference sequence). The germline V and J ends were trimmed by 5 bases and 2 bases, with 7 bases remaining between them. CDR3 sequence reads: CASSQLPYEQYF. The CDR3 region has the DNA TGTGCCAGCAGCCAGCTCCCCTACGAGCAGTACTTC.

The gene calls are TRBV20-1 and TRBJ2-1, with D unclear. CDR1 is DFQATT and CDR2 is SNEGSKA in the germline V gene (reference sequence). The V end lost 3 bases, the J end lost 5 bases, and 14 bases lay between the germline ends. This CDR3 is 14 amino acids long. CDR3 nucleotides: TGCAGTGCTAGGGACGGAGAAAATGACAATGAGCAGTTCTTC. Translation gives CSARDGENDNEQFF.

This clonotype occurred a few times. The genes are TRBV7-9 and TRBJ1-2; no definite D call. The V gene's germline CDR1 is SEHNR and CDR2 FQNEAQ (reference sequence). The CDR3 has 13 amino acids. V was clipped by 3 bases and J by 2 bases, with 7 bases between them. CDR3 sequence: CASSFLGNYGYTF. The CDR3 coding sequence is TGTGCCAGCAGCTTCCTAGGGAACTATGGCTACACCTTC.

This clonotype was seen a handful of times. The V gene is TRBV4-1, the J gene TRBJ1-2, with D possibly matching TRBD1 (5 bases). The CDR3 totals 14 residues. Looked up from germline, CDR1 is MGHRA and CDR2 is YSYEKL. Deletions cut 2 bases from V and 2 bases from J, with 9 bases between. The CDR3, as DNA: TGCGCCAGCAGCCAACTTGACAGAAACTATGGCTACACCTTC. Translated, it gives CASSQLDRNYGYTF.

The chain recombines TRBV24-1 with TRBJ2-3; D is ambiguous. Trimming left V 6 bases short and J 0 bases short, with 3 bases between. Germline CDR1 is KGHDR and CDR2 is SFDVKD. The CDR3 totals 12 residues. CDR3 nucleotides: TGTGCCACCAGTACTAGCACAGATACGCAGTATTTT. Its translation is CATSTSTDTQYF.

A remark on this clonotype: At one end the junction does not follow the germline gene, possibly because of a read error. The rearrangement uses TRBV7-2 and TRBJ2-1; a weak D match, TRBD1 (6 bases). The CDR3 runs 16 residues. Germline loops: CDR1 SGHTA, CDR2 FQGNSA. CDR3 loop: CASSAPPGTTYTEQFF. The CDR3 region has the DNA TGTGCCAGCAGCGCCCCCCCCGGGACAACCTACACTGAGCAGTTCTTC.

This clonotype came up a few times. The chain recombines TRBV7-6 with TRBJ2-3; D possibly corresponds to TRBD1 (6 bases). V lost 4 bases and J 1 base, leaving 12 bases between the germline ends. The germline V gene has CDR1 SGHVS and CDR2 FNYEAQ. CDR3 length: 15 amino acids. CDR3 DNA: TGTGCCAGCAGCTACAGGGTTTTGCGCACAGATACGCAGTATTTT. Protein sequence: CASSYRVLRTDTQYF.

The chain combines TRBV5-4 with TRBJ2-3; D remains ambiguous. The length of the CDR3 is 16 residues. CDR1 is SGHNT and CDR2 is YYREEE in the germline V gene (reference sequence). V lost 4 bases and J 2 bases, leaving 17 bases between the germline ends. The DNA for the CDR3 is TGTGCCAGCAGCCTGAAATTGGACCAGACCACAGATACGCAGTATTTT. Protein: CASSLKLDQTTDTQYF.

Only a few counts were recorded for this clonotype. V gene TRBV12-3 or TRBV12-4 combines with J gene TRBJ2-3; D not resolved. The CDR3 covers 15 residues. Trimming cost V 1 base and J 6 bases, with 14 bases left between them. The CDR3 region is CASSLGTPIPDTQYF. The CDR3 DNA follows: TGTGCCAGCAGTTTAGGGACGCCAATCCCGGATACGCAGTATTTT.

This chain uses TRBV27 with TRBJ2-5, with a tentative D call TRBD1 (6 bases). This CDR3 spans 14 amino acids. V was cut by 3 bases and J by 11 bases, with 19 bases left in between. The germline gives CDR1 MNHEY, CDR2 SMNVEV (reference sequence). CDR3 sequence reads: CASSLIQGHGEQYF. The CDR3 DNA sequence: TGTGCCAGCAGTTTGATACAGGGTCATGGGGAGCAGTACTTC.

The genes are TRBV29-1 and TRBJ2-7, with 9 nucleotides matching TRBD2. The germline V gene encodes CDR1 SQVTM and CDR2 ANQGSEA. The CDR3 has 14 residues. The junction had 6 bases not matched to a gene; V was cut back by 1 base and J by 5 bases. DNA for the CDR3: TGCAGCGTTGAAGTGGCGGGAGGGGGTGACGAGCAGTACTTC. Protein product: CSVEVAGGGDEQYF.

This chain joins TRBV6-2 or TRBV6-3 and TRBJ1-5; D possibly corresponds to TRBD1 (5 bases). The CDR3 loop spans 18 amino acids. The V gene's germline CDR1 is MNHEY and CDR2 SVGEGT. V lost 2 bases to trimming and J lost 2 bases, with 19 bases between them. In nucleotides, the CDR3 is TGTGCCAGCAGTTACGGCCCTCGGGGCTTTGGGGGCAATCAGCCCCAGCATTTT. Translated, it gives CASSYGPRGFGGNQPQHF.

The CDR3 reads CSAGTATIQYF. The CDR3 coding sequence is TGCAGTGCCGGGACCGCGACCATTCAGTACTTC. The chain combines TRBV20-1 with TRBJ2-4; D possibly uses TRBD1 or TRBD2 (5 bases each). V was trimmed by 6 bases and J by 9 bases, leaving 12 bases between them. The CDR3 runs to 11 residues. Germline lookup yields CDR1 DFQATT and CDR2 SNEGSKA (reference sequence).

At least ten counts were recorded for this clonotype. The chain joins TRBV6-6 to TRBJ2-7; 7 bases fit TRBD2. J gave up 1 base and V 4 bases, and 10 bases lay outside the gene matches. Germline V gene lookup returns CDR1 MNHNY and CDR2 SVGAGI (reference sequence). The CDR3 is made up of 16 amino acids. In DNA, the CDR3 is TGTGCCAGCAGTTTCGGCGGGAGCCATAGGTCCTACGAGCAGTACTTC. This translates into CASSFGGSHRSYEQYF.

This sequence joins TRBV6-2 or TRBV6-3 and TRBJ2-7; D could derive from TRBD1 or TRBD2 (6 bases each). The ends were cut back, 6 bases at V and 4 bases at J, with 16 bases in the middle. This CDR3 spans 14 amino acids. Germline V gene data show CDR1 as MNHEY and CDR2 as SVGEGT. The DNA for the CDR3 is TGTGCCAGCAGGCTACAGGGAGGAGGATACGAGCAGTACTTC. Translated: CASRLQGGGYEQYF.